A selection of T cell receptor beta chains follows, all from one sample in a study of OX40 agonist ivuxolimab in advanced cancers. Repertoires were generated with immunoSEQ multiplex PCR, while TCRdb's copy carries only in-frame clones and drops some. The sample has around 30,000 clones, about 89% seen once. The material sequenced was CD4+ or CD8+ T cells sorted from blood, taken in a trial of the OX40 agonist ivuxolimab. The receptors here all came from an adult with an advanced solid tumor such as melanoma, head and neck, liver or kidney cancer. Both conserved end residues are part of each CDR3. D genes are given only for firm matches. Clone sizes are given selectively: once, few, many, or a class where the clone is expanded.

V: TRBV6-5
J: TRBJ2-7
D: TRBD1
size: NA
DNA: TGTGCCAGCAGTTTTGGGACAGGCCCCTACGAGCAGTACTTC
CDR3: CASSFGTGPYEQYF

V: TRBV6-6
J: TRBJ1-5
D: NA
size: NA
DNA: TGTGCCAGCAGTTACACGGCAGGGGTGGGTCAGCCCCAGCATTTT
CDR3: CASSYTAGVGQPQHF

V: TRBV4-1
J: TRBJ1-1
D: TRBD1
size: NA
DNA: TGCGCCAGCAGCCAAAGGCCTGGGACAGGGGGCACTGAAGCTTTCTTT
CDR3: CASSQRPGTGGTEAFF

V: TRBV6-1
J: TRBJ2-5
D: TRBD1
size: NA
DNA: TGTGCCAGCAGTGAAACTCATCGACAGGGGGCCGGCGAGACCCAGTACTTC
CDR3: CASSETHRQGAGETQYF

V: TRBV7-9
J: TRBJ1-2
D: NA
size: NA
DNA: TGTGCCAGCAGCTTAACAGGCGCCGGACTTGGCTACACCTTC
CDR3: CASSLTGAGLGYTF

V: TRBV28
J: TRBJ2-1
D: NA
size: NA
DNA: TGTGCCAGCAGTTTAAAAGCCCCATCTCGCGAGCAGTTCTTC
CDR3: CASSLKAPSREQFF

V: TRBV2
J: TRBJ1-1
D: NA
size: NA
DNA: TGTGCCAGCAGTGAAGCAGGCCCCGCCAAGGTGGGAGCTTTCTTT
CDR3: CASSEAGPAKVGAFF

V: TRBV2
J: TRBJ1-1
D: NA
size: NA
DNA: TGTGCCAGCAGTGAAGCTGGGGGGTACACTGAAGCTTTCTTT
CDR3: CASSEAGGYTEAFF

V: TRBV11-1
J: TRBJ2-4
D: TRBD2
size: medium-sized
DNA: TGTGCCAGCAGCTTAACTAGCGGGGTAGAGGTGGGCAAAAACATTCAGTACTTC
CDR3: CASSLTSGVEVGKNIQYF

V: TRBV19
J: TRBJ1-2
D: NA
size: NA
DNA: TGTGCCAGTAGTATCTCCGGTGAGACCGTGGACTACACCTTC
CDR3: CASSISGETVDYTF

V: TRBV27
J: TRBJ1-5
D: NA
size: NA
DNA: TGTGCCAGCAGTTACGACGGATTTAGCAATCAGCCCCAGCATTTT
CDR3: CASSYDGFSNQPQHF

V: TRBV9
J: TRBJ1-1
D: NA
size: NA
DNA: TGTGCCAGCAGCGCCGGGAGCCGAGACACTGAAGCTTTCTTT
CDR3: CASSAGSRDTEAFF

V: TRBV4-1
J: TRBJ2-1
D: TRBD2
size: NA
DNA: TGCGCCAGCAGCCAAGCCCTGGGACTAGCGGGACCCTACAATGAGCAGTTCTTC
CDR3: CASSQALGLAGPYNEQFF

V: TRBV7-6
J: TRBJ1-1
D: TRBD1
size: once
DNA: TGTGCCAGCAGCCCGGGACAGGGTAAAGCTTTCTTT
CDR3: CASSPGQGKAFF

V: TRBV7-6
J: TRBJ1-5
D: NA
size: NA
DNA: TGTGCCAGCAGCCATCTCGGGGGTTACAATCAGCCCCAGCATTTT
CDR3: CASSHLGGYNQPQHF

V: TRBV27
J: TRBJ2-1
D: NA
size: NA
DNA: TGTGCCAGCAGTTTCAATCCCGGAAGTGAGCAGTTCTTC
CDR3: CASSFNPGSEQFF

V: TRBV10-3
J: TRBJ1-2
D: NA
size: NA
DNA: TGTGCCATCAGTGTCAGTTTAGAGGGCTACACCTTC
CDR3: CAISVSLEGYTF

V: TRBV6-6
J: TRBJ2-1
D: NA
size: NA
DNA: TGTGCCAGCACCCTACTGGGGGGCTACAATGAGCAGTTCTTC
CDR3: CASTLLGGYNEQFF

V: TRBV9
J: TRBJ1-5
D: NA
size: NA
DNA: TGTGCCAGCAGTTTGGGGGGCAACAATCAGCCCCAGCATTTT
CDR3: CASSLGGNNQPQHF

V: TRBV19
J: TRBJ2-1
D: TRBD1
size: NA
DNA: TGTGCCAGTAGTCCCTCGGACAGGGGAGACAATGAGCAGTTCTTC
CDR3: CASSPSDRGDNEQFF

V: TRBV25-1
J: TRBJ1-1
D: NA
size: NA
DNA: TGTGCCAGCAGTAATGTACTGACCGGCGCTGAAGCTTTCTTT
CDR3: CASSNVLTGAEAFF

V: TRBV19
J: TRBJ2-4
D: NA
size: NA
DNA: TGTGCCAGTAGTCCCGGGGCCAGGGGCGGGAAAAACATTCAGTACTTC
CDR3: CASSPGARGGKNIQYF

V: TRBV5-1
J: TRBJ2-1
D: TRBD1
size: NA
DNA: TGCGCCAGCAGCCAGGGACAGGGGTTCTACAATGAGCAGTTCTTC
CDR3: CASSQGQGFYNEQFF

V: TRBV6-5
J: TRBJ1-2
D: NA
size: NA
DNA: TGTGCCAGCAGTTACTCGTTTAGGGGTGGCTACACCTTC
CDR3: CASSYSFRGGYTF

V: TRBV30
J: TRBJ2-7
D: NA
size: NA
DNA: TGTGCCTGGAGTGATGGCTACGAGCAGTACTTC
CDR3: CAWSDGYEQYF

V: TRBV28
J: TRBJ2-7
D: NA
size: NA
DNA: TGTGCCAGCAGCCCTCTTCGGTTCCCCTGCGAGCAGTACTTC
CDR3: CASSPLRFPCEQYF

V: TRBV19
J: TRBJ1-5
D: NA
size: NA
DNA: TGTGCCAGTAACCCAACAGGGAACAATCAGCCCCAGCATTTT
CDR3: CASNPTGNNQPQHF

V: TRBV9
J: TRBJ2-2
D: NA
size: NA
DNA: TGTGCCAGCAGCGTATTTGACTCGAAAGCCGGGGAGCTGTTTTTT
CDR3: CASSVFDSKAGELFF

V: TRBV11-2
J: TRBJ2-7
D: TRBD2
size: NA
DNA: TGTGCCAGCAGCTTAGGGGGGACTAGTTACGAGCAGTACTTC
CDR3: CASSLGGTSYEQYF

V: TRBV13
J: TRBJ2-7
D: NA
size: NA
DNA: TGTGCCAGCAGCTTAGGGCTCAGCTCCTACGAGCAGTACTTC
CDR3: CASSLGLSSYEQYF

V: TRBV5-5
J: TRBJ1-2
D: NA
size: NA
DNA: TGTGCCAGCAGCTTGGGGGCAGGAATCTATGGCTACACCTTC
CDR3: CASSLGAGIYGYTF

V: TRBV30
J: TRBJ2-1
D: NA
size: once
DNA: TGTGCCTGGAGTGGCTTAGCGTTCGATGAGCAGTTCTTC
CDR3: CAWSGLAFDEQFF

V: TRBV27
J: TRBJ1-5
D: NA
size: NA
DNA: TGTGCCAGCAGTCCATTATATAGCAATCAGCCCCAGCATTTT
CDR3: CASSPLYSNQPQHF

V: TRBV7-9
J: TRBJ2-7
D: TRBD1
size: NA
DNA: TGTGCCAGCAGCCATCCCCGGGACAGGGGATCCTACGAGCAGTACTTC
CDR3: CASSHPRDRGSYEQYF

V: TRBV10-3
J: TRBJ2-1
D: TRBD2
size: NA
DNA: TGTGCCATCAATGAAGGGTGGCGGGAGGCCGATGAGCAGTTCTTC
CDR3: CAINEGWREADEQFF

V: TRBV13
J: TRBJ2-3
D: NA
size: NA
DNA: TGTGCCAGCAGCTCTTTGGTCGGGACACAGGGTGGAGATACGCAGTATTTT
CDR3: CASSSLVGTQGGDTQYF